Detailed here is one T cell receptor (beta chain). The sample belongs to a study of blood T cell repertoires in COVID-19. The overall study: Sites across the United States, Italy and Spain contributed samples from acute and convalescent COVID-19.

Germline assignment: CDR1 SGHNT and CDR2 YYREEE (reference sequence). The V and J ends lost 2 bases and 1 base respectively, with 12 bases between them. This CDR3 is 15 amino acids long. Assay: immunoSEQ multiplex PCR; the TCRdb copy retains only in-frame clones and omits some. Of 390,000 or so clones in the sample, 80% to 90% were seen once. Sequencing input: peripheral blood. The chain has TRBV5-4 and TRBJ1-1, with D possibly matching TRBD1 (6 bases). The sequence came from a woman aged 25 to 45 with active or convalescent COVID-19. The CDR3 DNA reads TGTGCCAGCAGCTTACCAGGGGCGGCGAACACTGAAGCTTTCTTT. The encoded protein is CASSLPGAANTEAFF.